The clone carrying this T cell receptor (beta chain) was detected ten times or more. What it binds is unknown. Germline lookup yields CDR1 SGDLS and CDR2 YYNGEE. The V and J ends lost 3 bases and 4 bases respectively, with 13 bases between them. CDR3 length: 14 residues. The data originate from a study of T cells after yellow fever vaccination. Findings of the study overall: Abundant clonotypes (contaminants from the bulk population) could be present in FACS-sorted repertoires. A faster peak, day 5 versus 15, was reached by the weaker secondary response. Relatively few clonotypes were ones that appeared in both CD4 and CD8 compartments.

TCR cDNA was made by 5'RACE template switching, adding a universal primer site and UMIs. Via MiXCR, TCRdb re-called the 5' RACE reads, giving one row per CDR3 protein. This repertoire shows 65,000 to 90,000 distinct CDR3 sequences, approximately 7.5% found once; its top ten account for 41%. Sequenced here: CD8+ T cells sorted from PBMCs, sampled on the day of the yellow fever booster vaccination. This sequence was found in a man younger than 40 who received the YFV17D yellow fever vaccine. The chain links TRBV9 to TRBJ2-5; D is possibly TRBD2 (6 bases). The CDR3 spells CASSGSGSRETQYF. CDR3 bases: TGTGCCAGCAGCGGGAGCGGGTCAAGAGAGACCCAGTACTTC.